These 20 T cell receptor beta chains were sequenced from one sample in a study of shared T cell receptors in the human thymus. Sequencing used immunoSEQ multiplex PCR; TCRdb keeps in-frame clones, though not all of them. The profile shows about 660,000 clones, approximately 88% of them singletons. Separately, the same data were catalogued under a study of human thymus T cells.

The specimen was thymocytes. These receptors originate from a boy less than two years old with a congenital heart defect.

This chain connects TRBV4-3 to TRBJ1-2, with D tentatively TRBD1 (5 bases). Germline CDR1 and CDR2: LGHNA and YSLEER. The CDR3 sequence is 14 residues long. The V end was cut by 0 bases, the J end by 5 bases, with 10 bases between. This chain's CDR3 is CASSQDRGTYGYTF. The CDR3 nucleotides read TGCGCCAGCAGCCAAGATCGGGGGACTTATGGCTACACCTTC.

The rearrangement uses TRBV21-1 and TRBJ2-7; the DNA was not used to check the table's D call, TRBD2. TRBV21-1 is annotated as a pseudogene. The CDR3 spans 14 residues. The CDR3 bases are TGTGCCAGCAGCAAAACTAGCGGCTCCTACGAGCAGTACTTC. Translated, it gives CASSKTSGSYEQYF.

The chain employs TRBV28 and TRBJ2-3; TRBD2 matches at 15 bases. V was pared by 6 bases and J by 6 bases, with 13 bases of the junction left unmatched. The germline V gene encodes CDR1 MDHEN and CDR2 SYDVKM. CDR3 length equals 18 residues. The CDR3 region is CASRTGLAGGPGWDTQYF. The CDR3 DNA reads TGTGCCAGCAGGACCGGACTAGCGGGAGGGCCCGGGTGGGATACGCAGTATTTT.

This sequence joins TRBV6-6 and TRBJ2-7, with TRBD1 matching 8 bases. V lost 5 bases and J lost 3; bases outside the gene matches: 9. This CDR3 has 15 amino acids. From germline, CDR1 is MNHNY and CDR2 SVGAGI (reference sequence). The CDR3 loop reads CASSPEPGGVYEQYF. DNA of the CDR3: TGTGCCAGCAGTCCCGAGCCAGGGGGCGTCTACGAGCAGTACTTC.

J is TRBJ2-1 and V is TRBV7-9; TRBD2 might be the D (5 bases). Germline V gene data show CDR1 as SEHNR and CDR2 as FQNEAQ (reference sequence). The length of the CDR3 is 15 residues. V gave up 4 bases and J gave up 8 bases, with 18 bases separating them. CDR3 nucleotide sequence: TGTGCCAGCAGCTCAGAATCGACTATCGGCGATGAGCAGTTCTTC. Translation gives CASSSESTIGDEQFF. Based on the CDR3 plus reference TRBV7-9 and TRBJ2-1, the full variable domain is DTGVSQNPRHKITKRGQNVTFRCDPISEHNRLYWYRQTLGQGPEFLTYFQNEAQLEKSRLLSDRFSAERPKGSFSTLEIQRTEQGDSAMYLCASSSESTIGDEQFFGPGTRLTVL.

In its sample, this clone was seen a few times. At one boundary the junction diverges from the germline segment, which might be a read error. This chain connects TRBV14 to TRBJ1-4, with TRBD1 as a possible D gene (5 bases). The CDR3 runs 17 residues. Germline V gene sequence: CDR1 SGHDN, CDR2 FVKESK. The CDR3 DNA sequence: TGTGCCACCCTCAGCGGGACCCGGGCCAAATTAGGTGAAGAACTGTTTTTT. Translated, it gives CATLSGTRAKLGEELFF.

This chain uses TRBV27 with TRBJ2-1; 8 bases align to TRBD2. The CDR3 runs to 18 residues. The germline V gene encodes CDR1 MNHEY and CDR2 SMNVEV (reference sequence). The ends lost 1 base at V and 5 bases at J; junction bases unmatched: 13. The CDR3 nucleotides are TGTGCCAGCAGTTTATACGGGAGGGCCCGGAGTCTCGACAATGAGCAGTTCTTC. It is translated as CASSLYGRARSLDNEQFF.

This clone has just one count. V usage is TRBV11-2 and J usage is TRBJ2-1; 9 nucleotides align to TRBD2. Germline CDR1 is SGHAT and CDR2 is FQNNGV. V dropped 0 bases and J dropped 8; count of bases not matched to a gene: 8. The CDR3 is made up of 16 amino acids. DNA for the CDR3: TGTGCCAGCAGCTTAGAAGCGGGAGGCGACCGCGATGAGCAGTTCTTC. It codes for CASSLEAGGDRDEQFF. The full variable domain, in which reference TRBV11-2 and TRBJ2-1 provide the parts outside the CDR3, is EAGVAQSPRYKIIEKRQSVAFWCNPISGHATLYWYQQILGQGPKLLIQFQNNGVVDDSQLPKDRFSAERLKGVDSTLKIQPAKLEDSAVYLCASSLEAGGDRDEQFFGPGTRLTVL.

The chain uses TRBV4-3 and TRBJ2-3; a possible D gene is TRBD2 (7 bases). This CDR3 region has 15 residues. CDR1 and CDR2 from the germline V gene are LGHNA and YSLEER. The V and J ends lost 4 bases and 4 bases respectively, with 15 bases between them. The CDR3 region is CASSPNRGGADTQYF. CDR3 nucleotides: TGCGCCAGCAGCCCCAATAGGGGGGGCGCAGATACGCAGTATTTT.

Worth noting for this clone: At one boundary the junction diverges from the germline segment, which might be a read error. The sample holds other DNA sequences that translate to the same CDR3. V usage is TRBV5-1 and J usage is TRBJ2-7; TRBD2 matches 7 bases. Germline loops: CDR1 SGHRS, CDR2 YFSETQ. This CDR3 is 13 amino acids long. The CDR3 nucleotides read TGCGCCAGCAGCTTAGGGAGGGCCTATGAGCAGTACTTC. It translates to CASSLGRAYEQYF. Filled out from reference TRBV5-1 and TRBJ2-7, the complete variable domain reads KAGVTQTPRYLIKTRGQQVTLSCSPISGHRSVSWYQQTPGQGLQFLFEYFSETQRNKGNFPGRFSGRQFSNSRSEMNVSTLELGDSALYLCASSLGRAYEQYFGPGTRLTVT.

This rearrangement joins TRBV7-9 to TRBJ1-1; no clear D. The CDR3 runs 13 residues. The germline gives CDR1 SEHNR, CDR2 FQNEAQ (reference sequence). The V end was cut by 6 bases, the J end by 3 bases, with 11 bases between. As DNA, the CDR3 is TGTGCCAGCAGAAGAGAGGAGGACACTGAAGCTTTCTTT. It yields the protein CASRREEDTEAFF.

This clone was found once. This rearrangement joins TRBV27 to TRBJ2-3; 14 bases line up with TRBD2. CDR1 and CDR2 from the germline V gene are MNHEY and SMNVEV (reference sequence). V lost 5 bases, J lost 6 bases, and 7 bases stayed unmatched. The CDR3 loop spans 16 amino acids. The CDR3 here is CASSTTGTSGSDTQYF. CDR3 DNA sequence: TGTGCCAGCAGTACTACCGGGACTAGCGGGAGTGATACGCAGTATTTT.

The CDR3 coding sequence is TGTGCCAGCAGTTTTTGGCTAGCGGGCCCCTCCTACGAGCAGTACTTC. Translated: CASSFWLAGPSYEQYF. The chain couples TRBV28 to TRBJ2-7, with TRBD2 identical over 8 bases. J lost 0 bases, V lost 3 bases, and 7 bases had no gene match. Germline CDR1 is MDHEN and CDR2 is SYDVKM. The CDR3 is 16 amino acids.

This clone showed up just once. The J gene is TRBJ2-5, the V gene TRBV5-6, with 9 positions matching TRBD2. CDR3 length: 19 residues. CDR1 and CDR2 from the germline V gene are SGHDT and YYEEEE. Trimming took 4 bases from V and 4 from J; bases not matched to a gene: 20. The CDR3 here is CASSAPGASGTEHRETQYF. As DNA, the CDR3 is TGTGCCAGCAGCGCCCCAGGAGCTAGCGGGACGGAGCACCGAGAGACCCAGTACTTC.

The chain joins TRBV4-2 to TRBJ2-3; a possible D gene is TRBD1 (6 bases). CDR3 size: 17 residues. Germline CDR1 reads LGHNA; CDR2 reads YNFKEQ. V was shortened by 0 bases and J by 2 bases, with 15 bases between the two germline ends. CDR3 coding DNA: TGTGCCAGCAGCCAAGATTGGGCAGGGGCCGTCACAGATACGCAGTATTTT. This translates into CASSQDWAGAVTDTQYF.

This chain's CDR3 is CASSQVINSGVWYNEQFF. The CDR3 nucleotides are TGCGCCAGCAGCCAAGTGATAAATAGCGGAGTCTGGTACAATGAGCAGTTCTTC. V usage is TRBV4-3 and J usage is TRBJ2-1; D is possibly TRBD2 (6 bases). The ends were cut back, 1 base at V and 4 bases at J, with 20 bases in the middle. This CDR3 comprises 18 residues. Germline CDR1 reads LGHNA; CDR2 reads YSLEER.

This clone was counted once. This sequence joins TRBV5-4 and TRBJ2-7; 8 nucleotides align to TRBD1. This CDR3 is built from 14 residues. Unmatched junction bases numbered 6, after V lost 4 bases and J lost 3 bases. In germline, CDR1 is SGHNT, CDR2 YYREEE (reference sequence). CDR3 sequence (DNA): TGTGCCAGCAGCCCGGGACAGGCTATCTACGAGCAGTACTTC. Amino acids: CASSPGQAIYEQYF.

The rearrangement joins TRBV23-1 to TRBJ1-5; D possibly corresponds to TRBD1 (5 bases). TRBV23-1 is classed as an ORF, of uncertain function. V was clipped by 2 bases and J by 2 bases, with 7 bases between them. The CDR3 contains 14 residues. The CDR3 sequence: CASSQGAGNQPQHF. The CDR3 region has the DNA TGCGCCAGCAGTCAAGGGGCAGGCAATCAGCCCCAGCATTTT.

The J gene is TRBJ2-7, the V gene TRBV5-4; the match to TRBD1 covers 9 bases. Germline CDR1 SGHNT, CDR2 YYREEE (reference sequence). The CDR3 covers 16 residues. V lost 4 bases, J lost 3 bases, and 11 bases stayed unmatched. CDR3 sequence reads: CASSHWGTGKLYEQYF. CDR3 sequence (DNA): TGTGCCAGCAGCCATTGGGGGACAGGGAAGCTCTACGAGCAGTACTTC. The full variable domain, rest sourced from reference TRBV5-4 and TRBJ2-7, is ETGVTQSPTHLIKTRGQQVTLRCSSQSGHNTVSWYQQALGQGPQFIFQYYREEENGRGNFPPRFSGLQFPNYSSELNVNALELDDSALYLCASSHWGTGKLYEQYFGPGTRLTVT.

The chain joins TRBV5-1 to TRBJ1-4; the match to TRBD1 covers 9 bases. The CDR3 is 16 amino acids. Germline CDR1 is SGHRS and CDR2 is YFSETQ. V lost 4 bases and J lost 8; bases outside the gene matches: 12. The CDR3 sequence is CASSLYGTGLGEKLFF. The CDR3 DNA reads TGCGCCAGCAGCCTCTACGGGACAGGGCTTGGGGAAAAACTGTTTTTT.